The rows below give T cell receptor beta chains drawn from one sample of a study of radiotherapy plus CTLA-4 blockade in lung cancer. TCRdb's copy holds only in-frame clones and misses some; the assay was immunoSEQ multiplex PCR. The sample yields some 100,000 clones, 78% seen once. Here the sequenced sample was peripheral blood, taken from a patient treated with radiotherapy plus ipilimumab. These receptors were taken from a human donor with non-small cell lung cancer who had a partial response to radiotherapy plus ipilimumab. Both conserved end residues are part of each CDR3. The D gene is left open where the match is weak. Expanded clones are given a class, and other clones once, few, many or no size at all.

CDR3: CASSLGGTGGITNPEAFF; DNA: TGTGCCAGCAGCTTAGGGGGGACAGGGGGCATTACGAACCCTGAAGCTTTCTTT; D: TRBD1; V: TRBV7-9; J: TRBJ1-1; size: -
CDR3: CASSLETGMFSGNTIYF; DNA: TGCGCCAGCAGCTTGGAGACAGGGATGTTCTCTGGAAACACCATATATTTT; D: TRBD1; V: TRBV5-6; J: TRBJ1-3; size: -
CDR3: CASSLESGGGISETQYF; DNA: TGTGCCAGCAGCCTTGAGTCGGGTGGGGGGATCAGCGAGACCCAGTACTTC; D: -; V: TRBV7-2; J: TRBJ2-5; size: few
CDR3: CATSLQGPSLVQYF; DNA: TGTGCCACCAGCCTACAGGGGCCGTCCCTTGTGCAGTACTTC; D: TRBD1; V: TRBV15; J: TRBJ2-7; size: -
CDR3: CASRPGLGLDEQFF; DNA: TGTGCCAGCAGGCCGGGACTTGGGTTGGATGAGCAGTTCTTC; D: -; V: TRBV2; J: TRBJ2-1; size: -
CDR3: CASGRQGGNQPQHF; DNA: TGTGCCAGCGGGCGGCAGGGTGGGAATCAGCCCCAGCATTTT; D: -; V: TRBV2; J: TRBJ1-5; size: -
CDR3: CATGFFSTGGNQPQHF; DNA: TGTGCCACCGGATTCTTTTCGACAGGGGGCAATCAGCCCCAGCATTTT; D: TRBD1; V: TRBV28; J: TRBJ1-5; size: -
CDR3: CAIQRTELNTEAFF; DNA: TGTGCCATCCAACGGACAGAACTGAACACTGAAGCTTTCTTT; D: -; V: TRBV30; J: TRBJ1-1; size: -
CDR3: CASSKVTGARTEAFF; DNA: TGCGCCAGCAGCAAAGTCACAGGGGCGAGGACTGAAGCTTTCTTT; D: TRBD1; V: TRBV5-1; J: TRBJ1-1; size: -
CDR3: CASSPLQGATEAFF; DNA: TGTGCTAGCAGCCCACTTCAGGGGGCCACTGAAGCTTTCTTT; D: TRBD1; V: TRBV7-7; J: TRBJ1-1; size: -
CDR3: CASSEEIYGYTF; DNA: TGTGCCAGCAGCGAAGAGATCTATGGCTACACCTTC; D: -; V: TRBV28; J: TRBJ1-2; size: -
CDR3: CASSLGSGRSYEQYF; DNA: TGTGCCAGCAGCTTAGGTAGCGGGAGGAGCTACGAGCAGTACTTC; D: TRBD2; V: TRBV11-2; J: TRBJ2-7; size: -
CDR3: CASSPGVYEAFF; DNA: TGTGCCAGCAGCCCGGGGGTGTATGAAGCTTTCTTT; D: -; V: TRBV5-6; J: TRBJ1-1; size: few
CDR3: CASSRTSGRAEQYF; DNA: TGTGCCAGCAGTCGGACTAGCGGGAGGGCCGAGCAGTACTTC; D: TRBD2; V: TRBV6-5; J: TRBJ2-7; size: -
CDR3: CASSFAGSGYTF; DNA: TGTGCCAGCAGTTTTGCAGGGTCTGGCTACACCTTC; D: -; V: TRBV27; J: TRBJ1-2; size: -
CDR3: CATQGYSNQPQHF; DNA: TGTGCCACGCAGGGTTATAGCAATCAGCCCCAGCATTTT; D: -; V: TRBV6-5; J: TRBJ1-5; size: -
CDR3: CASSDGGLNQPQHF; DNA: TGTGCCAGCAGCGACGGGGGTCTAAATCAGCCCCAGCATTTT; D: -; V: TRBV6-6; J: TRBJ1-5; size: once
CDR3: CASSPPGYPLHEQYF; DNA: TGTGCCAGCAGTCCACCGGGGTACCCTCTCCACGAGCAGTACTTC; D: -; V: TRBV25-1; J: TRBJ2-7; size: -
CDR3: CASSLTGPSTDTQYF; DNA: TGTGCCAGCAGCTTGACAGGACCAAGCACAGATACGCAGTATTTT; D: -; V: TRBV7-2; J: TRBJ2-3; size: few
CDR3: CSVEGGKESNEQFF; DNA: TGCAGCGTTGAGGGCGGGAAAGAGTCAAATGAGCAGTTCTTC; D: -; V: TRBV29-1; J: TRBJ2-1; size: -
CDR3: CASSTGVTEAFF; DNA: TGTGCCAGCAGCACAGGGGTTACTGAAGCTTTCTTT; D: TRBD1; V: TRBV28; J: TRBJ1-1; size: -
CDR3: CASSSIAETNEQFF; DNA: TGTGCCAGCAGTTCGATAGCCGAAACCAATGAGCAGTTCTTC; D: -; V: TRBV6-5; J: TRBJ2-1; size: few
CDR3: CASSLVGGQGGNYGYTF; DNA: TGTGCCAGCAGCTTAGTAGGGGGACAGGGAGGAAACTATGGCTACACCTTC; D: TRBD1; V: TRBV7-2; J: TRBJ1-2; size: -
CDR3: CAWSVDLTSQETQYF; DNA: TGTGCCTGGAGTGTAGATCTGACTTCTCAAGAGACCCAGTACTTC; D: -; V: TRBV30; J: TRBJ2-5; size: -
CDR3: CASSLETANYGYTF; DNA: TGCGCCAGCAGCTTGGAGACAGCTAACTATGGCTACACCTTC; D: -; V: TRBV5-1; J: TRBJ1-2; size: -
CDR3: CASSIVNRAEGYTF; DNA: TGTGCCAGTAGTATCGTCAACAGGGCTGAGGGCTACACCTTC; D: -; V: TRBV19; J: TRBJ1-2; size: -
CDR3: CASSPRQFF; DNA: TGTGCCAGCAGCCCGAGGCAGTTCTTC; D: -; V: TRBV6-1; J: TRBJ2-1; size: -
CDR3: CASSLEPQAYNEQFF; DNA: TGTGCCAGCAGCTTAGAACCACAAGCCTACAATGAGCAGTTCTTC; D: -; V: TRBV7-2; J: TRBJ2-1; size: -
CDR3: CASSRGEGRGYTF; DNA: TGTGCCAGCAGCAGGGGCGAGGGGCGAGGCTACACCTTC; D: -; V: TRBV25-1; J: TRBJ1-2; size: -
CDR3: CASSDGHNTEAFF; DNA: TGTGCCAGCAGTGATGGGCACAACACTGAAGCTTTCTTT; D: -; V: TRBV6-1; J: TRBJ1-1; size: -
CDR3: CASSPDLQNTGELFF; DNA: TGTGCCAGCAGCCCCGACTTACAGAACACCGGGGAGCTGTTTTTT; D: -; V: TRBV5-4; J: TRBJ2-2; size: -